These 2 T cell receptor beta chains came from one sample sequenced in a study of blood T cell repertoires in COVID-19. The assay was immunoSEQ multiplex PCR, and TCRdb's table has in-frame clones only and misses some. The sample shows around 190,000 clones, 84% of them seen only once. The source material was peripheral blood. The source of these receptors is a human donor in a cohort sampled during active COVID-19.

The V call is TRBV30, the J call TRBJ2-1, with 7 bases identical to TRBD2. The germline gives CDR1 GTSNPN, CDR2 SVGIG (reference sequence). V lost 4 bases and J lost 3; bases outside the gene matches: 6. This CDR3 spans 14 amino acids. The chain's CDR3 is CAWNGGRGYNEQFF. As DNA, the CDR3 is TGTGCCTGGAACGGCGGGAGAGGCTACAATGAGCAGTTCTTC.

The chain's CDR3 is CASSEGTSGTDTQYF. The DNA of the CDR3 is TGCGCCAGCAGCGAAGGGACTAGCGGGACAGATACGCAGTATTTT. The rearrangement joins TRBV5-1 to TRBJ2-3; 12 nucleotides line up with TRBD2. This CDR3 contains 15 residues. Germline V gene lookup returns CDR1 SGHRS and CDR2 YFSETQ. With V trimmed by 4 bases and J by 3 bases, 3 bases remained unmatched.